This TCR beta chain was profiled in a study of cytomegalovirus exposure and HLA in healthy donors (dated by TCRdb to between 2016 and 2019). For the wider study: In an earlier analysis of several hundred of the donors, around 300 Gb of sequence data and some 100 million unique TCR beta sequences from about 179 million T cells were reported. About 320 gigabases of sequencing data and approximately 85 million unique TCR sequences were included in an early release covering 550 to 650 HLA-typed donors. The genetic ancestry cluster associated with self-reported Caucasian donors included around 76% of the roughly 380 genotyped donors. The study aimed to test whether signatures of past pathogen exposure could be identified by cataloging public T cell receptors. The T cell repertoires of 700 or so subjects were profiled by immunosequencing and related to cytomegalovirus serostatus. Besides the first cohort of around 670 subjects, a separate validation cohort made up of some 110 different subjects was used. High-throughput TCR immunosequencing, statistical association of individual TCRs with disease status, and machine learning were combined to predict cytomegalovirus infection status. A later analysis re-analyzed previously published TCR beta repertoires from roughly 630 donors and added high-resolution HLA genotyping to study TCR occurrence patterns. The later analysis used no new phenotypic data to find candidate immune exposures, relying instead on TCR beta sequences and their occurrence across donors. An earlier analysis of around 540 of the donors applied high-throughput TCR beta sequencing to assess whether each TCR beta V gene segment acted as functional or pseudogenic. Donor age, sex, ethnicity and CMV serostatus were compiled alongside the repertoire data. In a later genetic analysis, genome-wide SNP genotypes for about three fifths of the roughly 670 donors were used, and that subset was treated as a discovery cohort. Every discovery cohort repertoire had been produced on one sequencing platform. Both class I and class II loci were covered by HLA typing, at four-digit resolution. The number of donors typed differed by locus, with roughly 629-640 for A, B, C, DRB1 and DQB1, roughly 550 for DQA1, 600 to 610 for DPA1, and some 440 for DPB1. A handful of DR-DQ haplotypes were handled as single units for association and clustering because linkage in the cohort was strong. On average, over 200,000 unique TCR beta nucleotide sequences were sequenced per donor among a few hundred genotyped donors of the cohort, with approximately 18% of those sequences being non-productive. Broad study findings and their caveats: In this cohort, only TCR beta chains were sequenced, and detectable features were limited by the absence of alpha or paired-chain data. Sequencing depth was assumed to be roughly uniform across donors in the presence/absence analyses, though that assumption may not hold. Cytomegalovirus status was reported to be diagnosed by the classifier with high specificity and sensitivity in both the original and validation cohorts. Several of the top co-occurrence clusters appeared to be linked to parvovirus B19, influenza, CMV and Epstein-Barr virus, according to a later analysis. The study gave a list of about 160 TCR beta chains associated with cytomegalovirus. Most TCR sequences were seen in very few donors, while some public TCRs were found in many individuals. Because HLA typing was missing for some donors at each locus, association tests included only the typed subset. In a later analysis, most CMV-associated TCR beta chains were found to appear HLA-restricted, with HLA associations seemingly driven largely by CMV exposure. Strong co-occurrence of HLA alleles, especially DR and DQ, made assigning TCR associations to individual alleles difficult. Three of the identified cytomegalovirus-associated TCR beta chains were confirmed in vitro to be specific for cytomegalovirus antigens. In an earlier analysis of under 600 of the donors, most TCR beta V segments were observed in productive rearrangements about 87% or about 30% of the time, broadly matching IMGT annotations. Compared with the approximately 670-donor mean, donors in an Asian-associated ancestry cluster had fewer N-insertions in productive TCRs, according to a later genetic analysis. Because the 87-base-pair reads could not distinguish some IMGT-functional V segments, including TRBV6-2 and TRBV6-3, those segments were excluded. An association between a missense DCLRE1C variant and V-gene and J-gene trimming of TCR beta chains was found in a later genetic analysis and replicated in an independent cohort. A cluster of highly shared sequence variants was judged likely to represent a technical artifact of the sequencing pipeline. Linkage disequilibrium might explain the correlated functional status among segregating V segments, but an unknown experimental factor could not be excluded. In a later analysis, HLA-associated TCR beta chains were found to be more clonally expanded and to have lower generation probabilities than equally common non-associated chains. It was suggested by the authors that the approach could potentially be generalized to other disease states and immunological phenotypes. In a later analysis, the rate of TCR association differed among HLA loci, with DRB1 alleles having the most associated TCRs and HLA-C alleles having the fewest. For the cohort, immune exposure information was limited to CMV serostatus. In a later analysis, 16,951 TCR beta sequences were associated with specific HLA alleles at a false discovery rate of 0.05. The earlier analysis of approximately 560 of the donors excluded approximately 17 rarely observed V segments, including chromosome 9 orphons, because counts were too low. A further reported finding was that TCR beta sequences accurately predicted the HLA-A and HLA-B alleles for most subjects in the first cohort.

About this clone itself: What this receptor recognizes is not known.

From cysteine to phenylalanine, the CDR3 is 15 amino acids long. Just CDR3 DNA is preserved here, 45 bases in frame from base 1. CDR1 SGHRS and CDR2 YFSETQ are derived from the germline V gene. Relative to germline, V is missing 4 bases and J is missing 2 bases, with 8 bases of the junction outside any gene match. The library came from the immunoSEQ multiplex PCR assay. The multiplex PCR relied on a mix of 60 forward primers for TCR Vbeta segments and 13 reverse primers for TCR Jbeta segments. The CDR3 region of rearranged TCR beta genes was amplified from genomic DNA with a multiplex PCR assay. Amplified TCR beta libraries were sequenced as 87-base-pair reads on the Illumina HiSeq System. The original methods were these. In a later analysis, 70 million to 95 million unique TCR beta chains were counted across the 500 to 700 repertoires, and around 10 million of these chains were shared by at least two donors. To remove PCR and sequencing errors, raw reads were error-corrected and collapsed into unique sequences using a nearest-neighbor algorithm that merged closely related sequences. CDR3 sequences were aligned to IMGT reference sequences to assign V, D and J gene segments. For a sequence to be retained, a match of at least six nucleotides was required to both a V gene segment and a J gene segment. A rearrangement counted as productive if the CDR3 had no stop codons and remained in frame with V and J, and every other rearrangement counted as non-productive. Following IMGT convention, CDR3 was defined as the stretch from the second conserved V-encoded cysteine up to the conserved J-encoded phenylalanine. The earlier analysis of around 640 of the donors excluded sequences that lacked an unambiguous match to a single V gene segment. An earlier analysis of approximately 590 of the donors called V segments functional above 56.7% productive rearrangements and segregating when the between-donor standard deviation exceeded 5%. To diagnose cytomegalovirus status from the catalog of TCR beta chain sequences, a statistical classification framework was built. In a later analysis, TCR nucleotide sequences were compared against IMGT/GENE-DB human TR gene sequences so that V and J genes could be assigned. A later analysis assigned CDR3 sequences and most-parsimonious VDJ recombination scenarios with the TCRdist pipeline. In a later analysis, each TCR beta chain was defined by its CDR3 amino acid sequence together with its V-gene family, and reads lacking a unique V-gene family were excluded. In a later analysis, 550 to 650 highly shared, low-generation-probability nucleotide sequences were removed to address suspected cross-contamination and a sequencing artifact. In a later analysis, a clonal expansion index for each public chain was calculated from normalized within-repertoire ranks of inferred template counts. In a later analysis, generation probabilities were computed using a VDJ recombination model fitted to out-of-frame rearrangements, and the results were checked against IGoR. In a later analysis, TCR-TCR, TCR-HLA and TCR-CMV co-occurrence was scored with hypergeometric tests, and a repertoire-size bias correction was applied to TCR pairs. A later analysis estimated false discovery rates by permuting HLA or CMV assignments 20 times. In a later analysis, co-occurring TCRs were grouped using DBSCAN, with TCRdist sequence similarity added in when clustering inside HLA-allele-positive subsets. Repertoires with fewer than 30,000 or more than 120,000 public chains, plus five repertoires with anomalous nucleotide sharing, were excluded from co-occurrence clustering. TCRdb re-hosts the immuneACCESS table, in-frame sequences only. Its copies lack some clones; in the studies checked, an unresolved V gene accounts for under half of them, and the cause for the rest is not known. V and J calls and clone size are given by that table; D and trimming were obtained from the DNA. The table for this sample lists 96,000 or so clones. The top ten hold more than 5.5% of the sample.

The cohort was made up of 666 healthy bone marrow donors. Cohort members were all nominally healthy when sampled, although unrecorded immune exposures were likely present. The donor was CMV seropositive and belonged to the group of 250 to 300 seropositive cohort members. A peripheral blood sample was collected from each donor, and TCR beta sequencing was performed on peripheral blood mononuclear cells. Genomic DNA extraction from the blood cell samples was performed with the Qiagen DNeasy Blood Extraction Kit. The rearrangement combines TRBV5-1 with TRBJ2-7; 8 middle bases align to TRBD1. This sequence was found in a girl aged 5-17 years in good health and CMV-seropositive. What was sequenced was PBMCs. The DNA sequence is given as TGCGCCAGCAGCCTGGGGTGGACAGGGACCTACGAGCAGTACTTC. Protein translation: CASSLGWTGTYEQYF.